Presented here are 14 T cell receptor beta chains from one specimen sequenced in a study of regulatory T cells in long-lasting Graves disease. Described time point: persistent/refractory GD, antithyroid drugs over 5 years with positive TRAb. Isolated PBMC RNA provided the starting material for the TCR library. Library construction for TCR beta used iRepertoire HTBI primers and Arm-PCR of CDR3 regions. A single record per CDR3 protein comes from TCRdb applying MiXCR to the multiplex PCR reads. The sample lists some 280,000 distinct CDR3 sequences, roughly 21% seen once, with roughly three fifths in the top ten. The material was peripheral blood mononuclear cells (PBMCs), obtained when the disease was refractory, from a patient treated with antithyroid drugs. The origin of the receptors is a female donor with Graves disease.

This rearrangement joins TRBV7-8 to TRBJ2-5, with D tentatively TRBD2 (5 bases). The CDR3 spans 14 residues. V lost 5 bases, J lost 5 bases, and 15 bases lay in between. Per germline, CDR1 SGHVS and CDR2 FQNEAQ. Here the CDR3 reads CASSTEEGEETQYF. In nucleotides, the CDR3 is TGTGCCAGCAGCACCGAAGAGGGAGAGGAGACCCAGTACTTC.

This clonotype was seen ten or more times. As DNA, the CDR3 is TGTGCCACCAGTTTTGGGGCCAACGTCCTGACTTTC. Translating it yields CATSFGANVLTF. This chain connects TRBV24-1 to TRBJ2-6; D not resolved. This CDR3 comprises 12 residues. From germline, CDR1 is KGHDR and CDR2 SFDVKD. V was clipped by 6 bases and J by 3 bases, with 2 bases between them.

This clonotype was seen at least ten times. The chain carries TRBV29-1 and TRBJ2-5; tentatively, D is TRBD1 or TRBD2 (5 bases each). Germline CDR1 is SQVTM and CDR2 is ANQGSEA. The CDR3 spans 16 residues. V was pared by 0 bases and J by 0 bases, with 14 bases between. The CDR3 sequence is CSVEDLQGPNQETQYF. In DNA form, the CDR3 reads TGCAGCGTTGAAGATCTCCAGGGACCAAACCAAGAGACCCAGTACTTC. The full variable domain, rest sourced from reference TRBV29-1 and TRBJ2-5, is SAVISQKPSRDICQRGTSLTIQCQVDSQVTMMFWYRQQPGQSLTLIATANQGSEATYESGFVIDKFPISRPNLTFSTLTVSNMSPEDSSIYLCSVEDLQGPNQETQYFGPGTRLLVL.

This clonotype was observed at least ten times. The chain recombines TRBV4-3 with TRBJ2-7; D may be TRBD2 (5 bases). Trimming stripped 1 base from V and 3 bases from J, with 16 bases between. Germline values: CDR1 LGHNA, CDR2 YSLEER. The CDR3 runs to 16 residues. CDR3 sequence reads: CASSQALASSGYEQYF. The DNA for the CDR3 is TGCGCCAGCAGCCAAGCCTTGGCTAGCTCGGGCTACGAGCAGTACTTC.

The sample holds many counts of this clonotype. The genes are TRBV6-9 and TRBJ2-5; 7 nucleotides match TRBD2. V lost 3 bases and J lost 5; bases outside the gene matches: 15. The V gene's germline CDR1 is MNHGY and CDR2 SVAAGI. The CDR3 extends over 17 amino acids. The CDR3 here is CASSYYPPRTSLETQYF. The DNA of the CDR3 is TGTGCCAGCAGTTACTATCCCCCTCGGACTAGTTTGGAGACCCAGTACTTC.

This clonotype was detected a few times. This chain joins TRBV30 and TRBJ1-6, with a possible D match to TRBD1 (5 bases). There are 15 residues in the CDR3. Germline V CDR1 and CDR2: GTSNPN, SVGIG (reference sequence). Between the trimmed V and J ends, which lost 5 bases and 6 bases, there was a span of 17 bases. CDR3 protein: CAWLRGDGLNSPLHF. CDR3 in DNA: TGTGCCTGGCTCCGAGGGGACGGCCTTAATTCACCCCTCCACTTT.

The chain couples TRBV9 to TRBJ2-3; D unclear. Germline assignment: CDR1 SGDLS and CDR2 YYNGEE. Trimming shortened V by 4 bases and J by 4 bases, and 19 bases separated the two germline ends. The CDR3 has 16 amino acids. The CDR3 DNA is TGTGCCAGCAGCCAAGGATACCCAGGACCCCCAGATACGCAGTATTTT. This gives the protein CASSQGYPGPPDTQYF.

The chain joins TRBV6-1 to TRBJ2-2, with 11 nucleotides matching TRBD1. V lost 6 bases and J lost 8; bases outside the gene matches: 5. Germline V CDR1 and CDR2: MNHNS, SASEGT. This CDR3 region has 14 residues. CDR3 DNA sequence: TGTGCCAGCAGCGGACAGGGGGCTTGGGGGGAGCTGTTTTTT. Its protein product is CASSGQGAWGELFF.

This clonotype was seen ten or more times. The junction and the germline gene differ at one end; a read error may be behind it. The rearrangement links TRBV6-1 to TRBJ2-7; D may be TRBD2 (6 bases). CDR1 MNHNS and CDR2 SASEGT come from the germline V gene. The CDR3 is 16 residues long. CDR3 DNA: TGTGCCAGCAGAGAAGGGGACTCCTTAAGAGTTTACGAGCAGTACTTC. It yields the protein CASREGDSLRVYEQYF.

The J gene is TRBJ2-7, the V gene TRBV30; D is unclear. The length of the CDR3 is 11 residues. The germline CDR1 and CDR2 sequences are GTSNPN and SVGIG (reference sequence). V was shortened by 1 base and J by 4 bases, with 5 bases between the two germline ends. CDR3 loop: CAWSGRYEQYF. DNA of the CDR3: TGTGCCTGGAGTGGACGGTACGAGCAGTACTTC.

The V gene is TRBV5-6, the J gene TRBJ2-3; 7 nucleotides agree with TRBD2. The V gene's germline CDR1 is SGHDT and CDR2 YYEEEE. This CDR3 spans 15 amino acids. With 3 bases clipped from V and 2 bases from J, the junction kept 6 bases outside the gene matches. CDR3 DNA sequence: TGTGCCAGCAGCTGGGGGGGGACCCACACAGATACGCAGTATTTT. This codes for CASSWGGTHTDTQYF.

This clonotype showed up many times. The chain is built from TRBV3-1 and TRBJ1-5; TRBD1 is a possible D gene (5 bases). The CDR3 runs 15 residues. Germline V gene sequence: CDR1 LGHDT, CDR2 YNNKEL (reference sequence). V lost 2 bases and J lost 11, with 19 bases in between. For the CDR3, the DNA is TGTGCCAGCAGCCAACATTACCGGGACGGAGTTTCCCAGCATTTT. The encoded protein is CASSQHYRDGVSQHF.

V usage is TRBV20-1 and J usage is TRBJ2-7, with 12 bases that match TRBD2. Looked up from germline, CDR1 is DFQATT and CDR2 is SNEGSKA (reference sequence). The CDR3 is made up of 15 amino acids. J was trimmed by 4 bases and V by 5 bases; bases with no gene match: 9. CDR3 sequence reads: CSAPKRGTSGYEQYF. The CDR3 nucleotides are TGCAGTGCTCCAAAACGCGGGACTAGCGGGTACGAGCAGTACTTC.

Many counts were recorded for this clonotype. The chain uses TRBV28 and TRBJ1-4; TRBD1 might be the D (5 bases). There are 15 residues in the CDR3. The V gene's germline CDR1 is MDHEN and CDR2 SYDVKM. Trimming removed 4 bases from V and 7 bases from J, with 16 bases in between. This chain's CDR3 is CASSSVGGRGEKLFF. CDR3 sequence (DNA): TGTGCCAGCAGTTCAGTGGGGGGACGTGGTGAAAAACTGTTTTTT.